One and the same sample provided the 23 T cell receptor beta chains below, sequenced in a study of cytomegalovirus exposure and HLA in healthy donors. The PCR was carried out with 60 Vbeta primers and 13 Jbeta primers. Profiling relied on immunoSEQ multiplex PCR, and the TCRdb table lists in-frame clones only, not all of them. In the table there are about 70,000 clones, 60% to 75% of which are singletons. Sequencing was done on a sample of PBMCs. The receptors stem from a woman between 55 and 75 years old in good health and CMV-seropositive.

The chain carries TRBV18 and TRBJ1-2, with D perhaps matching TRBD1 (6 bases). The CDR3 consists of 16 residues. Trimming cost V 0 bases and J 0 bases, with 11 bases left between them. Germline-derived CDR1 and CDR2 are KGHSH and LQKENI. The CDR3 region is CASSPPNRAANYGYTF. As DNA, the CDR3 is TGTGCCAGCTCACCACCAAACAGGGCAGCTAACTATGGCTACACCTTC.

This sequence joins TRBV29-1 and TRBJ1-5; D not resolved. Germline CDR1 reads SQVTM; CDR2 reads ANQGSEA. This CDR3 is 12 amino acids long. V lost 7 bases, J lost 4 bases, and 11 bases lay in between. CDR3 protein: CSATARNQPQHF. The DNA for the CDR3 is TGCAGCGCCACTGCCCGGAATCAGCCCCAGCATTTT.

A word on this clone: Other DNA sequences in the sample encode the same CDR3. The genes are TRBV6-6 and TRBJ2-2, with D maybe TRBD1 (6 bases). The CDR3 is made up of 12 amino acids. CDR1 is MNHNY and CDR2 is SVGAGI in the germline V gene (reference sequence). The V and J ends lost 5 bases and 5 bases respectively, with 6 bases between them. CDR3 loop: CASSQGTGELFF. As DNA, the CDR3 is TGTGCCAGCAGTCAGGGGACCGGGGAGCTGTTTTTT.

The V call is TRBV11-1, the J call TRBJ1-2; a possible D gene is TRBD1 (6 bases). This CDR3 region has 15 residues. Trimming left V 2 bases short and J 8 bases short, with 18 bases between. Germline assignment: CDR1 SGHAT and CDR2 FQDESV (reference sequence). The CDR3 sequence is CASSLRDNLPPGYTF. The CDR3 DNA is TGTGCCAGCAGCTTAAGGGACAACCTTCCACCCGGCTACACCTTC.

A few counts support this clone. The chain couples TRBV30 to TRBJ2-7; D unresolved. V lost 4 bases to trimming and J lost 5 bases, with 12 bases between them. The CDR3 spans 12 residues. CDR1 and CDR2 (germline): GTSNPN, SVGIG (reference sequence). Written as DNA, the CDR3 is TGTGCCTGGACTAGTGCGGTCCACGAGCAGTACTTC. It encodes CAWTSAVHEQYF.

This CDR3 is CASSAYTTGGPGPYEQYF. The CDR3 DNA follows: TGTGCCAGCAGCGCTTATACAACGGGGGGCCCCGGTCCCTACGAGCAGTACTTC. V usage is TRBV5-6 and J usage is TRBJ2-7; TRBD2 might be the D (7 bases). The V end lost 4 bases, the J end lost 2 bases, and 25 bases lay between the germline ends. CDR1 is SGHDT and CDR2 is YYEEEE in the germline V gene. The CDR3 consists of 18 residues.

This clone was recorded a few times. This chain connects TRBV19 to TRBJ2-7; 9 bases map to TRBD1. Germline CDR1 LNHDA, CDR2 SQIVND (reference sequence). The V segment lost 8 bases and the J segment 6 bases; nucleotides outside the gene matches: 5. The CDR3 has 12 amino acids. CDR3 loop: CASSGQGGEQYF. CDR3 DNA sequence: TGTGCCAGTTCGGGACAGGGCGGCGAGCAGTACTTC.

This chain links TRBV14 with TRBJ1-2; TRBD1 aligns across 9 bases. The CDR3 is 15 amino acids. CDR1 is SGHDN, CDR2 FVKESK, per germline. The V gene end was trimmed by 4 bases and the J gene end by 2 bases; junction bases not matched to a gene: 5. The CDR3 DNA is TGTGCCAGCAGCCTATTAGGGACAGGGAACTATGGCTACACCTTC. This gives the protein CASSLLGTGNYGYTF. Based on the CDR3 plus reference TRBV14 and TRBJ1-2, the full variable domain is EAGVTQFPSHSVIEKGQTVTLRCDPISGHDNLYWYRRVMGKEIKFLLHFVKESKQDESGMPNNRFLAERTGGTYSTLKVQPAELEDSGVYFCASSLLGTGNYGYTFGSGTRLTVV.

This clone was recorded only once. This sequence joins TRBV29-1 and TRBJ2-5; the match to TRBD2 covers 8 bases. Germline V gene lookup returns CDR1 SQVTM and CDR2 ANQGSEA. The CDR3 length is 13 residues. Unmatched junction bases numbered 6, after V lost 5 bases and J lost 4 bases. The DNA of the CDR3 is TGCAGCGTTCACCGGGGGGGCTTAGAGACCCAGTACTTC. This gives the protein CSVHRGGLETQYF.

The V gene is TRBV4-1, the J gene TRBJ2-5; D perhaps matches TRBD2 (6 bases). CDR1 and CDR2 from the germline V gene are MGHRA and YSYEKL. CDR3 size: 15 residues. Trimming cost V 5 bases and J 4 bases, with 17 bases left between them. Here the CDR3 DNA reads TGCGCCAGCAGCTTAAGCAGGGACTTTGGAGAGACCCAGTACTTC. Amino acid sequence: CASSLSRDFGETQYF.

The V gene is TRBV5-4, the J gene TRBJ1-1; 9 bases agree with TRBD1. This CDR3 is 15 amino acids long. The V gene end was trimmed by 4 bases and the J gene end by 5 bases; junction bases not matched to a gene: 9. The germline CDR1 and CDR2 sequences are SGHNT and YYREEE (reference sequence). In DNA, the CDR3 is TGTGCCAGCAGCCCGGGACAGGGCAGTTGGACTGAAGCTTTCTTT. Its protein product is CASSPGQGSWTEAFF.

With respect to this clone: The same CDR3 arises from other DNA sequences in this sample as well. The genes are TRBV30 and TRBJ1-5; D is unresolved. The CDR3 consists of 13 residues. Trimming removed 0 bases at V and 2 bases at J, with 5 bases between. The germline V gene encodes CDR1 GTSNPN and CDR2 SVGIG (reference sequence). DNA for the CDR3: TGTGCCTGGAGTGTCCAGGGCAATCAGCCCCAGCATTTT. Residues: CAWSVQGNQPQHF.

This chain links TRBV18 with TRBJ2-2, with D perhaps matching TRBD1 (6 bases). This CDR3 contains 15 residues. V dropped 3 bases and J dropped 0 bases, with 8 bases sitting between them. The germline gives CDR1 KGHSH, CDR2 LQKENI. This CDR3 is CASSPGHPNTGELFF. CDR3 nucleotide sequence: TGTGCCAGCTCACCGGGACACCCGAACACCGGGGAGCTGTTTTTT.

The chain recombines TRBV14 with TRBJ2-1; 7 nucleotides align to TRBD2. The germline gives CDR1 SGHDN, CDR2 FVKESK. V lost 4 bases, J lost 13 bases, and 10 bases stayed unmatched. This CDR3 region has 13 residues. The CDR3 nucleotides are TGTGCCAGCAGCCGTGGACCAGCGGGGCACCAGTTCTTC. This encodes CASSRGPAGHQFF.

The chain is built from TRBV4-1 and TRBJ2-1; TRBD2 is a possible D gene (6 bases). Germline V lookup: CDR1 MGHRA, CDR2 YSYEKL. V dropped 0 bases and J dropped 2 bases, with 8 bases sitting between them. The CDR3 extends over 15 amino acids. CDR3 DNA sequence: TGCGCCAGCAGCCAAGACGGGGAGGCCTACAATGAGCAGTTCTTC. Its protein product is CASSQDGEAYNEQFF.

This clone was observed a few times. This chain links TRBV19 with TRBJ1-4, with no clear D. The CDR3 has 13 residues. Germline assignment: CDR1 LNHDA and CDR2 SQIVND (reference sequence). Trimming took off 7 bases at V and 2 bases at J, with 8 bases between the two ends. CDR3 sequence: CASNERTNEKLFF. CDR3 coding DNA: TGTGCCAGTAACGAGAGGACTAATGAAAAACTGTTTTTT.

CDR3 in amino acids: CASSFGGGFNQPQHF. CDR3 bases: TGTGCCAGCAGCTTTGGAGGGGGCTTCAATCAGCCCCAGCATTTT. The chain uses TRBV7-8 and TRBJ1-5; 7 nucleotides agree with TRBD1. Per germline, CDR1 SGHVS and CDR2 FQNEAQ. J was trimmed by 3 bases and V by 3 bases; bases with no gene match: 5. This CDR3 has 15 residues.

The J gene is TRBJ2-7, the V gene TRBV5-1; 14 bases line up with TRBD2. J was trimmed by 0 bases and V by 4 bases; bases with no gene match: 6. The CDR3 contains 17 residues. Per the germline V gene, CDR1 is SGHRS and CDR2 is YFSETQ. The CDR3 nucleotides read TGCGCCAGCAGCCCCGGACTAGCGGGAGGAATCTCCTACGAGCAGTACTTC. As protein: CASSPGLAGGISYEQYF.

DNA for the CDR3: TGCGCCAGCAGCCCGAAATCTGCCCAGAATGAGCAGTTCTTC. Its protein is CASSPKSAQNEQFF. This sequence joins TRBV5-1 and TRBJ2-1; no reliable D call. The ends were cut back, 4 bases at V and 7 bases at J, with 15 bases in the middle. Looked up from germline, CDR1 is SGHRS and CDR2 is YFSETQ. The CDR3 length is 14 residues.

The rearrangement joins TRBV13 to TRBJ1-5; D is undetermined. Germline loops: CDR1 PRHDT, CDR2 FYEKMQ (reference sequence). The CDR3 runs 14 residues. The V end was cut by 4 bases, the J end by 3 bases, with 10 bases between. The CDR3: CASSSRKNNQPQHF. Written as DNA, the CDR3 is TGTGCCAGCAGCTCCAGGAAAAACAATCAGCCCCAGCATTTT.

The chain employs TRBV7-9 and TRBJ1-6, with 12 bases fitting TRBD1. The CDR3 sequence is 17 residues long. Trimming removed 4 bases from V and 6 bases from J; junction bases left unmatched: 7. Germline CDR1 SEHNR, CDR2 FQNEAQ (reference sequence). The CDR3 DNA is TGTGCCAGCAGCTCGACCGGGACAGGGGGCCGTAATTCACCCCTCCACTTT. Protein: CASSSTGTGGRNSPLHF.

J is TRBJ1-5 and V is TRBV19; 7 bases align to TRBD1. The CDR3 spans 16 residues. Germline loops: CDR1 LNHDA, CDR2 SQIVND (reference sequence). Trimming removed 4 bases from V and 4 bases from J; junction bases left unmatched: 10. The CDR3 here is CASSTPGTDLNQPQHF. As DNA, the CDR3 is TGTGCCAGTAGTACCCCCGGGACAGATCTAAATCAGCCCCAGCATTTT.

The V and J genes are TRBV19 and TRBJ1-1; 8 bases match TRBD1. The length of the CDR3 is 16 residues. The germline V gene has CDR1 LNHDA and CDR2 SQIVND (reference sequence). Trimming cost V 0 bases and J 1 base; bases outside gene matches: 4. The CDR3 protein is CASSIDTGGPNTEAFF. CDR3 nucleotide sequence: TGTGCCAGTAGTATAGACACAGGGGGACCGAACACTGAAGCTTTCTTT.